These T cell receptor beta chains were read from a single sample in a study of metastatic and nonmetastatic thyroid tumors. MiXCR reprocessed the PCR reads for TCRdb. The sample lists some 52,000 clones, about 15% occurring once. Sequencing was done on a sample of blood. These TCRs come from a female donor with papillary thyroid cancer or a benign thyroid nodule (not recorded which). Some clones in this sample may be carry-over from other donors' samples. Each CDR3 is given with its conserved first and last residue. A D gene is named only where the DNA matches it firmly. Expanded clones get a size class; other rows say once, few or many, or leave the size out.

cdr3_aa	cdr3_nt	d_call	v_call	clone_size	j_call
CAWAPVRGNSPLHF	TGTGCCTGGGCTCCCGTGCGGGGTAATTCACCCCTCCACTTT	NA	TRBV30	many	TRBJ1-6
CASSKGQGEKLFF	TGTGCCAGCAGCAAAGGGCAGGGGGAAAAACTGTTTTTT	NA	TRBV5-4	many	TRBJ1-4
CSAVPASGDQETQYF	TGCAGTGCCGTCCCTGCTAGCGGGGATCAAGAGACCCAATACTTC	TRBD2	TRBV20-1	few	TRBJ2-5
CASSLSEPAAGELFF	TGTGCCAGCAGCTTAAGTGAACCGGCGGCCGGGGAGCTGTTTTTT	NA	TRBV7-9	many	TRBJ2-2
CASSFEGYWWTGDSGANVLTF	TGTGCCAGCAGTTTCGAGGGGTATTGGTGGACTGGGGACTCTGGGGCCAACGTCCTGACTTTC	NA	TRBV12-3/TRBV12-4	NA	TRBJ2-6
CASSETGNQHEHF	TGTGCCAGCAGTGAAACGGGGAATCAGCACGAGCATTTT	NA	TRBV6-1	few	TRBJ1-5
CSARDLGRETDTQYF	TGCAGTGCTAGAGATCTGGGGAGAGAGACAGATACGCAGTATTTT	NA	TRBV20-1	many	TRBJ2-3
CASIGTSVREQYF	TGTGCCAGCATCGGGACTAGCGTGCGCGAGCAGTACTTC	TRBD2	TRBV27	NA	TRBJ2-7
CASSFVVGNSPLHF	TGTGCCAGCAGCTTTGTGGTCGGTAATTCACCCCTCCACTTT	NA	TRBV12-3/TRBV12-4	NA	TRBJ1-6
CSASKTSGFSYEQYF	TGCAGTGCTAGCAAGACTAGCGGATTCTCCTACGAGCAGTACTTC	TRBD2	TRBV20-1	many	TRBJ2-7
CASSQFERMLAVGYEQYF	TGTGCCAGCAGCCAATTCGAACGGATGCTAGCGGTAGGTTACGAGCAGTACTTC	TRBD2	TRBV3-1	NA	TRBJ2-7
CSARVGQNQPQHF	TGCAGTGCCCGCGTGGGACAGAATCAGCCCCAGCATTTT	TRBD1	TRBV20-1	many	TRBJ1-5
CASSSRTGATYEQYF	TGTGCCAGCAGCTCCAGGACAGGTGCAACCTACGAGCAGTACTTC	TRBD1	TRBV4-2	NA	TRBJ2-7
CASSIGEGYEQYF	TGTGCCAGTAGTATAGGTGAGGGGTACGAGCAGTACTTC	NA	TRBV19	many	TRBJ2-7
CASSAVAGDNEQFF	TGTGCCAGCAGCGCCGTAGCGGGAGACAATGAGCAGTTCTTC	TRBD2	TRBV7-9	once	TRBJ2-1
CAAYPLLGRGLDVGGSQHF	TGTGCCGCTTACCCTCTCCTTGGCAGGGGTCTAGATGTCGGTGGATCCCAGCATTTT	NA	TRBV6-5	many	TRBJ1-5
CASSQAPRGWGARDYGYTF	TGTGCCAGCAGCCAAGCTCCGAGAGGGTGGGGGGCGAGGGACTATGGCTACACCTTC	NA	TRBV14	many	TRBJ1-2
CASSEQAGLSYEQYF	TGTGCCAGCAGTGAACAAGCGGGACTCTCCTACGAGCAGTACTTC	TRBD2	TRBV2	medium-sized	TRBJ2-7
CASSYGTGGSHYF	TGTGCCAGCAGTTACGGGACAGGGGGCAGCCATTACTTC	TRBD1	TRBV6-2/TRBV6-3	few	TRBJ2-7
CSAIPSGRGNEQFF	TGCAGTGCCATACCGAGCGGGAGAGGTAATGAGCAGTTCTTC	TRBD2	TRBV20-1	many	TRBJ2-1
CASSQERRGGGTEAFF	TGCGCCAGCAGCCAAGAGAGGAGAGGGGGCGGCACTGAAGCTTTCTTT	TRBD1	TRBV4-1	many	TRBJ1-1
CASPGGPGQPQHF	TGTGCCAGCCCGGGGGGGCCAGGCCAGCCCCAGCATTTT	NA	TRBV6-1	many	TRBJ1-5
CASSQDLSGSGYEQYF	TGTGCCAGCAGCCAAGATTTATCCGGCAGTGGCTACGAGCAGTACTTC	NA	TRBV4-2	many	TRBJ2-7
CASSQTQGGYGYTF	TGTGCCAGCAGTCAAACACAGGGGGGCTATGGCTACACCTTC	TRBD1	TRBV28	many	TRBJ1-2
CASSLGPGLRNEQYF	TGTGCCAGCAGCTTGGGGCCGGGACTACGAAACGAGCAGTACTTC	TRBD2	TRBV13	many	TRBJ2-7